The next 27 T cell receptor beta chains were all read from a single sample in a study of T cell responses to AZD1222 COVID-19 vaccine. Profiling relied on immunoSEQ multiplex PCR, and the TCRdb table lists in-frame clones only, not all of them. The sample contains about 180,000 clones, around nine tenths of which appear only once. Sequences were derived from peripheral blood, sampled 28 days after the second AZD1222 dose. These receptors came from an adult who received the AZD1222 COVID-19 vaccine.

The chain has TRBV4-1 and TRBJ2-7; 9 nucleotides agree with TRBD1. The J segment lost 1 base and the V segment lost 1 base, leaving 8 bases of the junction unmatched. The CDR3 has 17 residues. CDR1 is MGHRA, CDR2 YSYEKL, per germline. Here the CDR3 DNA reads TGCGCCAGCAGCCAAGTTCGACAGGGGGTTCTGTCCTACGAGCAGTACTTC. As protein: CASSQVRQGVLSYEQYF.

This clone was observed a few times. This chain uses TRBV9 with TRBJ1-2; no firm D call. The CDR3 has 17 amino acids. Trimming removed 2 bases from V and 0 bases from J, with 17 bases in between. CDR1 is SGDLS and CDR2 is YYNGEE in the germline V gene. This chain's CDR3 is CASSVAVSTKANYGYTF. The CDR3 DNA sequence: TGTGCCAGCAGCGTTGCCGTATCTACCAAAGCTAACTATGGCTACACCTTC.

V gene TRBV29-1 combines with J gene TRBJ1-4; D not resolved. CDR3 size: 13 residues. Trimming took off 4 bases at V and 1 base at J, with 7 bases between the two ends. CDR1 and CDR2 from the germline V gene are SQVTM and ANQGSEA. CDR3 nucleotides: TGCAGCGTTGTTGAGGGAACTAATGAAAAACTGTTTTTT. It codes for CSVVEGTNEKLFF.

V gene TRBV11-3 combines with J gene TRBJ2-1; D is ambiguous. Germline CDR1 and CDR2: SGHNT and YENEEA. This CDR3 spans 13 amino acids. Trimming took 2 bases from V and 4 from J, leaving 6 bases between them. The CDR3 region is CASSLRGYNEQFF. The CDR3 DNA sequence: TGTGCCAGCAGCTTAAGAGGATACAATGAGCAGTTCTTC.

This sequence joins TRBV5-4 and TRBJ1-5; D gene unclear. Germline V gene lookup returns CDR1 SGHNT and CDR2 YYREEE (reference sequence). The CDR3 runs 13 residues. The V end was cut by 0 bases, the J end by 5 bases, with 6 bases between. CDR3 sequence (DNA): TGTGCCAGCAGCTTGGGGGGAGATCAGCCCCAGCATTTT. It codes for CASSLGGDQPQHF.

The chain employs TRBV9 and TRBJ2-5; maybe TRBD2 (5 bases). The CDR3 has 14 residues. The germline V and J ends were trimmed by 3 bases and 3 bases, with 12 bases remaining between them. Per germline, CDR1 SGDLS and CDR2 YYNGEE. In DNA form, the CDR3 reads TGTGCCAGCAGCGCGAGCACTAGTAAAGAGACCCAGTACTTC. It yields the protein CASSASTSKETQYF.

The rearrangement uses TRBV19 and TRBJ2-7, with D uncertain. Per germline, CDR1 LNHDA and CDR2 SQIVND (reference sequence). V dropped 4 bases and J dropped 6 bases, with 13 bases sitting between them. The CDR3 is 13 amino acids. Here the CDR3 reads CASSTQTIREQYF. CDR3 nucleotide sequence: TGTGCCAGTAGTACCCAAACGATACGCGAGCAGTACTTC.

The J gene is TRBJ1-1, the V gene TRBV4-3; 9 bases agree with TRBD1. V lost 0 bases to trimming and J lost 5 bases; unmatched junction nucleotides: 4. Germline V gene data show CDR1 as LGHNA and CDR2 as YSLEER. This CDR3 has 15 residues. Here the CDR3 reads CASSQEGTGKTEAFF. Written as DNA, the CDR3 is TGCGCCAGCAGCCAAGAGGGGACAGGGAAGACTGAAGCTTTCTTT.

CDR3 DNA sequence: TGTGCCAGCCGCCGCACGGAAGGCGGCTACACCTTC. Translated, it gives CASRRTEGGYTF. The J gene is TRBJ1-2, the V gene TRBV18; D gene unclear. CDR1 is KGHSH, CDR2 LQKENI, per germline. Trimming took 8 bases from V and 8 from J, leaving 15 bases between them. The CDR3 totals 12 residues.

The chain is built from TRBV28 and TRBJ2-1; D remains ambiguous. Germline loops: CDR1 MDHEN, CDR2 SYDVKM. V was clipped by 4 bases and J by 8 bases, with 9 bases between them. CDR3 length: 12 amino acids. The CDR3 region is CASSSGIHEQFF. CDR3 DNA sequence: TGTGCCAGCAGTTCAGGAATCCATGAGCAGTTCTTC.

The chain has TRBV7-9 and TRBJ1-4; perhaps TRBD1 as D (5 bases). The germline CDR1 and CDR2 sequences are SEHNR and FQNEAQ (reference sequence). The CDR3 is 13 amino acids. V gave up 0 bases and J gave up 8 bases, with 7 bases separating them. The CDR3 DNA sequence: TGTGCCAGCAGCTTAGCGGGGCGGGAAAAACTGTTTTTT. Translated, it gives CASSLAGREKLFF.

This clone occurred once. The chain is built from TRBV6-6 and TRBJ1-1, with D possibly matching TRBD1 (6 bases). V lost 2 bases and J lost 7, with 11 bases in between. CDR1 is MNHNY, CDR2 SVGAGI, per germline (reference sequence). This CDR3 comprises 13 residues. CDR3 loop: CASSYVQGREAFF. Here the CDR3 DNA reads TGTGCCAGCAGTTACGTACAGGGTCGTGAAGCTTTCTTT.

The rearrangement links TRBV7-2 to TRBJ2-5; D gene ambiguous. Germline assignment: CDR1 SGHTA and CDR2 FQGNSA. Trimming cost V 4 bases and J 5 bases, with 11 bases left between them. CDR3 length: 13 residues. CDR3 residues: CASSSPPLETQYF. CDR3 in DNA: TGTGCCAGCAGCTCGCCCCCCCTGGAGACCCAGTACTTC.

The chain combines TRBV2 with TRBJ2-2, with D possibly TRBD1 on 5 matching bases. The V gene's germline CDR1 is SNHLY and CDR2 FYNNEI. This CDR3 has 15 residues. V lost 7 bases and J 0 bases, leaving 12 bases between the germline ends. CDR3 DNA: TGTGCCAGCAAGGACACCTACGCGAACACCGGGGAGCTGTTTTTT. Amino acid sequence: CASKDTYANTGELFF.

The J gene is TRBJ1-5, the V gene TRBV5-1; D gene uncertain. The length of the CDR3 is 15 residues. The germline V and J ends were trimmed by 4 bases and 0 bases, with 11 bases remaining between them. Germline-derived CDR1 and CDR2 are SGHRS and YFSETQ. DNA for the CDR3: TGCGCCAGCAGCCCCGACGGTTTTAGCAATCAGCCCCAGCATTTT. It specifies CASSPDGFSNQPQHF.

The chain joins TRBV2 to TRBJ2-2; possibly TRBD2 for D (6 bases). This CDR3 has 15 residues. V was pared by 6 bases and J by 2 bases, with 13 bases between. Per the germline V gene, CDR1 is SNHLY and CDR2 is FYNNEI. In nucleotides, the CDR3 is TGTGCCAGCAGGGCGGGATTCGTAAACACCGGGGAGCTGTTTTTT. Residues: CASRAGFVNTGELFF.

The rearrangement uses TRBV5-1 and TRBJ1-5; a weak D match, TRBD1 (5 bases). Germline V CDR1 and CDR2: SGHRS, YFSETQ. The V end lost 4 bases, the J end lost 7 bases, and 15 bases lay between the germline ends. CDR3 length equals 14 residues. The CDR3 loop reads CASSPTWEGQPQHF. CDR3 coding DNA: TGCGCCAGCAGCCCCACATGGGAGGGGCAGCCCCAGCATTTT.

The chain combines TRBV30 with TRBJ1-2; D uncertain. The CDR3 totals 14 residues. Trimming took off 1 base at V and 2 bases at J, with 11 bases between the two ends. In germline, CDR1 is GTSNPN, CDR2 SVGIG (reference sequence). The CDR3 here is CAWSGPKSNYGYTF. CDR3 coding DNA: TGTGCCTGGAGTGGACCGAAGTCAAACTATGGCTACACCTTC.

DNA of the CDR3: TGTGCCAGCAGCCTGAGTCGGGGACTAGATGGAAACACCATATATTTT. Translation gives CASSLSRGLDGNTIYF. The chain has TRBV4-2 and TRBJ1-3; TRBD1 might be the D (5 bases). V lost 4 bases and J lost 3, with 16 bases in between. The CDR3 runs to 16 residues. Germline V CDR1 and CDR2: LGHNA, YNFKEQ.

The rearrangement joins TRBV5-1 to TRBJ2-3; TRBD1 or TRBD2 may be the D gene (6 bases each). The CDR3 runs 16 residues. The germline V and J ends were trimmed by 4 bases and 1 base, with 16 bases remaining between them. From germline, CDR1 is SGHRS and CDR2 YFSETQ. For the CDR3, the DNA is TGCGCCAGCAGCCGGGAGAACAGGGATGGCACAGATACGCAGTATTTT. As protein: CASSRENRDGTDTQYF.

CDR3 residues: CASSSERGRLYEQYF. CDR3 nucleotides: TGTGCCAGCAGTTCCGAGCGTGGCAGGCTCTACGAGCAGTACTTC. V and J are TRBV2 and TRBJ2-7; D is uncertain. CDR3 length equals 15 residues. V was shortened by 5 bases and J by 3 bases, with 17 bases between the two germline ends. Looked up from germline, CDR1 is SNHLY and CDR2 is FYNNEI.

The chain joins TRBV19 to TRBJ2-7, with 9 nucleotides matching TRBD2. V shed 3 bases and J 4 bases; nucleotides not matched to a gene: 7. The V gene's germline CDR1 is LNHDA and CDR2 SQIVND (reference sequence). This CDR3 spans 15 amino acids. CDR3 sequence: CASSMSGGSSYEQYF. The CDR3 DNA reads as TGTGCCAGTAGTATGAGCGGGGGGTCTTCGTACGAGCAGTACTTC.

The chain combines TRBV19 with TRBJ1-2; D is unresolved. The CDR3 extends over 14 amino acids. V gave up 7 bases and J gave up 0 bases, with 12 bases separating them. CDR1 and CDR2 from the germline V gene are LNHDA and SQIVND (reference sequence). The CDR3 DNA reads TGTGCCAGTACGGCAGGCAGCACTAACTATGGCTACACCTTC. It translates to CASTAGSTNYGYTF.

V usage is TRBV7-2 and J usage is TRBJ1-2; D not certain. The CDR3 has 13 amino acids. The V gene lost 5 bases and the J gene lost 4 bases, with 11 bases spanning the gap. Germline values: CDR1 SGHTA, CDR2 FQGNSA. CDR3 region: CASSLGRGYGYTF. CDR3 DNA: TGTGCCAGCAGCCTGGGCCGGGGCTATGGCTACACCTTC.

This chain uses TRBV7-2 with TRBJ1-5; D call uncertain. Germline V gene lookup returns CDR1 SGHTA and CDR2 FQGNSA. Trimming took 5 bases from V and 2 from J, leaving 10 bases between them. The CDR3 spans 14 residues. The DNA for the CDR3 is TGTGCCAGCAGCGCTAGCGGGGGCAATCAGCCCCAGCATTTT. Protein sequence: CASSASGGNQPQHF.

The V and J genes are TRBV27 and TRBJ2-5; the D gene could be TRBD1 or TRBD2 (5 bases each). Germline CDR1 reads MNHEY; CDR2 reads SMNVEV (reference sequence). The length of the CDR3 is 12 residues. V lost 2 bases to trimming and J lost 5 bases, with 6 bases between them. CDR3 amino acids: CASSLEGETQYF. The CDR3 DNA sequence: TGTGCCAGCAGTTTAGAGGGGGAGACCCAGTACTTC.

The chain has TRBV9 and TRBJ1-5, with D maybe TRBD1 (5 bases). Germline V gene sequence: CDR1 SGDLS, CDR2 YYNGEE. The V end was cut by 5 bases, the J end by 7 bases, with 16 bases between. This CDR3 contains 14 residues. The CDR3 protein is CASSSGWGGQPQHF. CDR3 nucleotide sequence: TGTGCCAGCAGTTCAGGGTGGGGCGGGCAGCCCCAGCATTTT.